This T cell receptor (beta chain) appears in the sequencing data of a study of graft-versus-host responses after intestinal transplantation. Overall study results and limits: Patients with graft-donor T cell macrochimerism had high graft-versus-host to host-versus-graft clonal ratios in allografts. Recipient marrow contained GvH clones, some of which appeared first in ileum or blood.

This clone was detected many times. Its specificity is not known. V was pared by 4 bases and J by 7 bases, with 20 bases between. The germline CDR1 and CDR2 sequences are SGHRS and YFSETQ. This CDR3 is 15 amino acids long. Method: immunoSEQ multiplex PCR; TCRdb's copy keeps in-frame clones and lacks some. The table records about 66,000 clones, less than 95% of them present only once. The genes are TRBV5-1 and TRBJ2-5; D uncertain. The material was unstimulated CD8+ T cells sorted from spleen or lymph node cells, obtained before intestinal transplant. The clonotype originates from a human donor who received an intestinal transplant. The CDR3 DNA reads as TGCGCCAGCAGCCTAGGCGGTCTAGTGGAAGGGACCCAGTACTTC. It codes for CASSLGGLVEGTQYF.